The sequence of this TCR beta chain was determined in a study of glioma-infiltrating T cells after dendritic cell vaccination. The overall study: Patients received three intradermal dendritic cell vaccine injections at biweekly intervals.

The PCR used 60 V beta and 13 J beta primers. Sequencing was performed with immunoSEQ multiplex PCR; in TCRdb, only in-frame clones are kept and a portion is missing. The sample lists more than 95,000 clones, around 90% occurring once. As for time point: after dendritic cell vaccination, including at tumor progression/relapse. The sequence was collected from a human donor with glioblastoma. Material: blood, obtained after dendritic cell vaccination.

Here the CDR3 reads CASSLVQGNTEAFF. The CDR3, as DNA: TGCGCCAGCAGCTTGGTACAGGGGAACACTGAAGCTTTCTTT. V usage is TRBV5-1 and J usage is TRBJ1-1, with a tentative D call TRBD1 (6 bases). Trimming took 0 bases from V and 1 from J, leaving 7 bases between them. The CDR3 is 14 amino acids. Germline assignment: CDR1 SGHRS and CDR2 YFSETQ.